Below are 5 T cell receptor beta chains sequenced from a single sample in a study of T-cell memory formation after mild COVID-19. TCRdb recomputed calls from the 5' RACE reads with MiXCR, one row per CDR3 protein. Of approximately 290,000 distinct CDR3 sequences detected, just under 20% appear once; the ten largest clones hold 21%. Source material: PBMCs or a T cell subset sorted from them (not recorded which). Every receptor here comes from a man between 18 and 35 years old who had mild COVID-19 (a few samples of this study predate the infection). Cell type and time point are not known.

The chain uses TRBV9 and TRBJ2-1, with D perhaps being TRBD1 or TRBD2 (6 bases each). V was trimmed by 5 bases and J by 7 bases, leaving 19 bases between them. CDR1 is SGDLS and CDR2 is YYNGEE in the germline V gene. The CDR3 is 15 residues long. The chain's CDR3 is CASRRGVGGGNEQFF. The CDR3, as DNA: TGTGCCAGCAGGAGGGGTGTTGGAGGGGGAAATGAGCAGTTCTTC.

This clonotype was recorded a few times. The V and J genes are TRBV24-1 and TRBJ2-3; TRBD1 aligns across 10 bases. CDR1 and CDR2 (germline): KGHDR, SFDVKD. V shed 7 bases and J 3 bases; nucleotides not matched to a gene: 6. The CDR3 sequence is 15 residues long. CDR3 bases: TGTGCCACCAGCACCCGGGACAGGGGAACAGATACGCAGTATTTT. Translating gives CATSTRDRGTDTQYF.

The chain has TRBV18 and TRBJ2-7; possibly TRBD2 for D (5 bases). CDR1 is KGHSH and CDR2 is LQKENI in the germline V gene. V lost 3 bases to trimming and J lost 6 bases, with 9 bases between them. This CDR3 contains 12 residues. The CDR3 loop is CASSPEVLEQYF. The CDR3 DNA follows: TGTGCCAGCTCACCGGAGGTGCTCGAGCAGTACTTC.

This clonotype was counted a few times. The chain has TRBV12-3 or TRBV12-4 and TRBJ1-5; TRBD1 agrees at 7 bases. The CDR3 has 14 residues. V was pared by 0 bases and J by 4 bases, with 0 bases of the junction left unmatched. CDR3 coding DNA: TGTGCCAGCAGTTTAGCGGACAGGAATCAGCCCCAGCATTTT. Encoded protein: CASSLADRNQPQHF.

The V call is TRBV7-9, the J call TRBJ1-6; 10 bases fit TRBD1. The CDR3 totals 14 residues. Germline CDR1 reads SEHNR; CDR2 reads FQNEAQ (reference sequence). J was trimmed by 10 bases and V by 4 bases; bases with no gene match: 4. DNA for the CDR3: TGTGCCAGCAGCTGGACAGGGGGTTTCTCACCCCTCCACTTT. This gives the protein CASSWTGGFSPLHF.